Below, one T cell receptor (beta chain) is given with its context. Its antigen is undetermined. Trimming removed 1 base at V and 5 bases at J, with 6 bases between. Looked up from germline, CDR1 is LNHNV and CDR2 is YYDKDF (reference sequence). CDR3 length equals 13 residues. These data are taken from a study of T cell repertoires in cytomegalovirus infection. In TCRdb, the reads were re-called with MiXCR into one record per CDR3 protein. Found here are about 770,000 distinct CDR3 sequences, 29% of them singletons; the top ten hold 13%. The sequence came from a human donor in good health (CMV status not recorded). Some clones in this sample may be carry-over from other donors' samples. Sequencing used cultured CD8+ T cells from PBMCs, obtained from culture after CMV antigen stimulation. V is TRBV15 and J is TRBJ2-4, with D possibly matching TRBD2 (5 bases). The chain's CDR3 is CATSRGGENIQYF. The CDR3 region has the DNA TGTGCCACCAGCAGAGGGGGAGAAAACATTCAGTACTTC.